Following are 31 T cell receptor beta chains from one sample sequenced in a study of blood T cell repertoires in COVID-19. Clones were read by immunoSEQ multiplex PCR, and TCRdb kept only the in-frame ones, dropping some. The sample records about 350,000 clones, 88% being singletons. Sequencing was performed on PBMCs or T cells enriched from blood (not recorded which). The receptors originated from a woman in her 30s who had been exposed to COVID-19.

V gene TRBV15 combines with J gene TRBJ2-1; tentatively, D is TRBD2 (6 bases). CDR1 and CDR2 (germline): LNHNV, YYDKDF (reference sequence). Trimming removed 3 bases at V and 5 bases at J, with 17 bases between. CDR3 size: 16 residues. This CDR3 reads CATSRVGLRKNNEQFF. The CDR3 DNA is TGTGCCACCAGCAGGGTGGGACTGAGAAAGAACAATGAGCAGTTCTTC.

For the CDR3, the DNA is TGTGCCACCAGCACATGGGGACTAGGTCGGAGTGAGCAGTTCTTC. Protein sequence: CATSTWGLGRSEQFF. This chain joins TRBV15 and TRBJ2-1; 8 nucleotides line up with TRBD2. The CDR3 has 15 residues. Per the germline V gene, CDR1 is LNHNV and CDR2 is YYDKDF (reference sequence). V trimming: 4 bases; J trimming: 9 bases; junction bases outside the gene matches: 11. Full variable domain (missing parts from reference TRBV15 and TRBJ2-1): DAMVIQNPRYQVTQFGKPVTLSCSQTLNHNVMYWYQQKSSQAPKLLFHYYDKDFNNEADTPDNFQSRRPNTSFCFLDIRSPGLGDTAMYLCATSTWGLGRSEQFFGPGTRLTVL.

In DNA, the CDR3 is TGTGCTAGCGCCACGGCAACTAATGAAAAACTGTTTTTT. It is translated as CASATATNEKLFF. The chain has TRBV7-7 and TRBJ1-4; D is unresolved. Germline CDR1 and CDR2: SSHAT and FNYEAQ (reference sequence). The CDR3 is made up of 13 amino acids.

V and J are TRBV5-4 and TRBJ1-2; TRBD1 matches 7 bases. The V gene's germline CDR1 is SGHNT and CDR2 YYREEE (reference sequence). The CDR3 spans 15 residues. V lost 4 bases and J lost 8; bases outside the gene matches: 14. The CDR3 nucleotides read TGTGCCAGCAGCCACCGGGACAGTGGCCCTTGGGGCTACACCTTC. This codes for CASSHRDSGPWGYTF.

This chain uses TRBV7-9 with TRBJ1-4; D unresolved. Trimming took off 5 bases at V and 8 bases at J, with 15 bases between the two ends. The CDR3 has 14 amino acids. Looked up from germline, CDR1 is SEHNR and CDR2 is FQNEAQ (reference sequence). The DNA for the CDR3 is TGTGCCAGCAGCCCCCAAGCGGCGGGGGAAAAACTGTTTTTT. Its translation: CASSPQAAGEKLFF.

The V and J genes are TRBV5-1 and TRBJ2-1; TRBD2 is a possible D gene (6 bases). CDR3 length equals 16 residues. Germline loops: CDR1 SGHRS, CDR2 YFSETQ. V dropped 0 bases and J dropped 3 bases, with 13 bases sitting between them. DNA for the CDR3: TGCGCCAGCAGCTTGGCCCGGGACTCCCTCTACAATGAGCAGTTCTTC. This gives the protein CASSLARDSLYNEQFF.

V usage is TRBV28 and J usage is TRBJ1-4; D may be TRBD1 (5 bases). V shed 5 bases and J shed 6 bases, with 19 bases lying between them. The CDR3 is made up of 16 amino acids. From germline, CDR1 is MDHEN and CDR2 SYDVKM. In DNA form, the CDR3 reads TGTGCCAGCAGTCTCATTACGGGCGGGGCGTATGAAAAACTGTTTTTT. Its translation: CASSLITGGAYEKLFF.

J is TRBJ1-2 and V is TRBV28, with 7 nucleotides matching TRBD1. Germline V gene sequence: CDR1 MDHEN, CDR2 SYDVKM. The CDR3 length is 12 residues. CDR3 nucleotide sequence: TGTCTGGCGGAAACAGGGGTTGGTGGCTACACCTTC. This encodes CLAETGVGGYTF.

Written as DNA, the CDR3 is TGTGCCAGCAGCTCCCCCCCTCGGGACTACGAGCAGTACTTC. Translating gives CASSSPPRDYEQYF. The chain combines TRBV7-6 with TRBJ2-7; D possibly corresponds to TRBD2 (5 bases). In germline, CDR1 is SGHVS, CDR2 FNYEAQ. V dropped 4 bases and J dropped 3 bases, with 13 bases sitting between them. The CDR3 contains 14 residues.

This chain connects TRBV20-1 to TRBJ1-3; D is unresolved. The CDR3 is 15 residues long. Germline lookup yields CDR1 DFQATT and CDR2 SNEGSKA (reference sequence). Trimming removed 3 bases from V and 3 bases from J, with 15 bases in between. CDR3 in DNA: TGCAGTGCTAGTCCCTGGGAGGAGGGTGGAAACACCATATATTTT. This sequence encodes CSASPWEEGGNTIYF.

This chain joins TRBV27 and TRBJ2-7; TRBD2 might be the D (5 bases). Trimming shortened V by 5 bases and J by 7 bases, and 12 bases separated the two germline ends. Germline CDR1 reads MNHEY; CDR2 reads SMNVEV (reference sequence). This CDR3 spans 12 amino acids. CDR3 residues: CASSRRGGEQYF. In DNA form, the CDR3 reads TGTGCCAGCAGTCGTCGAGGCGGGGAGCAGTACTTC.

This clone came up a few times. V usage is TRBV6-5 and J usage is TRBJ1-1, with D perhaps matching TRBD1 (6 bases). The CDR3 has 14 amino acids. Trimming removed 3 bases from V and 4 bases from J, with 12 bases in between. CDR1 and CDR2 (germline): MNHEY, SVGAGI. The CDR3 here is CASSYEGGATEAFF. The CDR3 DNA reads TGTGCCAGCAGTTATGAGGGGGGGGCCACTGAAGCTTTCTTT.

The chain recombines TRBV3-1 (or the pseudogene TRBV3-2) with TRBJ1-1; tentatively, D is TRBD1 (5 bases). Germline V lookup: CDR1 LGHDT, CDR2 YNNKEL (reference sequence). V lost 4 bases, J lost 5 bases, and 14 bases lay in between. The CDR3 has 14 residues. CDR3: CASSPSGAETEAFF. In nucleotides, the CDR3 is TGTGCCAGCAGCCCCAGTGGGGCTGAGACTGAAGCTTTCTTT.

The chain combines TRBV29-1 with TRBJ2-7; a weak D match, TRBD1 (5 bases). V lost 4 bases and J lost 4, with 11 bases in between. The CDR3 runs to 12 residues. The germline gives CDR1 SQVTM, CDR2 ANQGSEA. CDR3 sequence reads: CSVVFRVYEQYF. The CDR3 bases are TGCAGCGTTGTGTTCAGGGTTTACGAGCAGTACTTC.

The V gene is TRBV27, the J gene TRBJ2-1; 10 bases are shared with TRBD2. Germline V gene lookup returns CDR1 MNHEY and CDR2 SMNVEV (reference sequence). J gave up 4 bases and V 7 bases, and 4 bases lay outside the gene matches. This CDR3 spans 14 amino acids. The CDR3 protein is CASKAGGPYNEQFF. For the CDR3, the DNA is TGTGCCAGCAAAGCGGGAGGGCCTTACAATGAGCAGTTCTTC.

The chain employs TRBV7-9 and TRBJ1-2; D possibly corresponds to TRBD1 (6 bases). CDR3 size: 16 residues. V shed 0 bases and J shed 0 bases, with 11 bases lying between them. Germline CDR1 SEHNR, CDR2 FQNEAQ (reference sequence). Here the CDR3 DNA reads TGTGCCAGCAGCTTAGCCGGGACACAAACTAACTATGGCTACACCTTC. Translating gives CASSLAGTQTNYGYTF. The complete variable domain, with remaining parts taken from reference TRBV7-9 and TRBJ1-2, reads DTGVSQNPRHKITKRGQNVTFRCDPISEHNRLYWYRQTLGQGPEFLTYFQNEAQLEKSRLLSDRFSAERPKGSFSTLEIQRTEQGDSAMYLCASSLAGTQTNYGYTFGSGTRLTVV.

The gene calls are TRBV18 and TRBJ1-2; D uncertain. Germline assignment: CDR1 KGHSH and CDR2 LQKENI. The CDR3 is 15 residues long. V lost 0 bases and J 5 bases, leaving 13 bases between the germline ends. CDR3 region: CASSPPSVQIYGYTF. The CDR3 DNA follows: TGTGCCAGCTCACCACCGTCGGTACAGATTTATGGCTACACCTTC.

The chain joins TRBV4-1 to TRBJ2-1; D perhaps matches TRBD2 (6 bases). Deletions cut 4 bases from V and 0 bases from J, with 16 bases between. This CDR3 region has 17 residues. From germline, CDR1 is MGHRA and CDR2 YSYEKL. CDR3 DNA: TGCGCCAGCAGCCGAGACACGGCGGGGAGCTCCTACAATGAGCAGTTCTTC. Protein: CASSRDTAGSSYNEQFF.

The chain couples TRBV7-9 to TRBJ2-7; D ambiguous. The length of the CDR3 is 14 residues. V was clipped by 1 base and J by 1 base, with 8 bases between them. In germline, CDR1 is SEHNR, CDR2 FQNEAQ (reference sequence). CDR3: CASSLDLGSYEQYF. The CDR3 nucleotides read TGTGCCAGCAGCTTAGACCTCGGGTCCTACGAGCAGTACTTC.

CDR3 bases: TGTGCCAGCATGACAGGGGGCTGGAGCAATCAGCCCCAGCATTTT. Protein: CASMTGGWSNQPQHF. The V and J genes are TRBV2 and TRBJ1-5; 10 bases agree with TRBD1. This CDR3 has 15 residues. Germline V lookup: CDR1 SNHLY, CDR2 FYNNEI. J lost 1 base, V lost 7 bases, and 4 bases had no gene match. Full variable domain (remainder filled in from reference TRBV2 and TRBJ1-5): EPEVTQTPSHQVTQMGQEVILRCVPISNHLYFYWYRQILGQKVEFLVSFYNNEISEKSEIFDDQFSVERPDGSNFTLKIRSTKLEDSAMYFCASMTGGWSNQPQHFGDGTRLSIL.

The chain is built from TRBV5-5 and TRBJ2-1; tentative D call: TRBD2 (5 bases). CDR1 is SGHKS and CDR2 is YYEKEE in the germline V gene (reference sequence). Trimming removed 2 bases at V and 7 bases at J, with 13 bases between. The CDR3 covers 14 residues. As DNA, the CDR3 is TGTGCCAGCAGCTTCACGGGGATGAGTAATGAGCAGTTCTTC. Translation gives CASSFTGMSNEQFF.

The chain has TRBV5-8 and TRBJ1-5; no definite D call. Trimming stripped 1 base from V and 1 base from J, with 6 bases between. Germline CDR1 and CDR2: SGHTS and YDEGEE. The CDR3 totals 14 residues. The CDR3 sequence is CASSLWESNQPQHF. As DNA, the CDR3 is TGTGCCAGCAGCTTGTGGGAGAGCAATCAGCCCCAGCATTTT. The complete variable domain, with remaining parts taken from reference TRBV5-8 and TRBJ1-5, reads EAGVTQSPTHLIKTRGQQATLRCSPISGHTSVYWYQQALGLGLQFLLWYDEGEERNRGNFPPRFSGRQFPNYSSELNVNALELEDSALYLCASSLWESNQPQHFGDGTRLSIL.

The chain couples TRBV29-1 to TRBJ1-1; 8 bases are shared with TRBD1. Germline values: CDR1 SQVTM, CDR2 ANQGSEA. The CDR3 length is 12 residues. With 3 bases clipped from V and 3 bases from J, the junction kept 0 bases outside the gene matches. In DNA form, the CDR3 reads TGCAGCGTTGACAGGGGGCACACTGAAGCTTTCTTT. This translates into CSVDRGHTEAFF.

The CDR3 loop reads CASITSPAPTDTQYF. The CDR3 nucleotides read TGTGCCAGCATTACTAGCCCAGCCCCCACAGATACGCAGTATTTT. The gene calls are TRBV6-5 and TRBJ2-3; a weak D match, TRBD2 (6 bases). The CDR3 runs 15 residues. Germline lookup yields CDR1 MNHEY and CDR2 SVGAGI. Trimming pared 7 bases from V and 2 bases from J, leaving 16 bases between.

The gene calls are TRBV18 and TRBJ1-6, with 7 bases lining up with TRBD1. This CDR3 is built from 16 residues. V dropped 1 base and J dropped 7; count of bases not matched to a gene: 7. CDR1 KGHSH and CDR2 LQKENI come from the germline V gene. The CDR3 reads CASSPHPGQMNSPLHF. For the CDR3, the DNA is TGTGCCAGCTCACCACACCCGGGACAGATGAATTCACCCCTCCACTTT.

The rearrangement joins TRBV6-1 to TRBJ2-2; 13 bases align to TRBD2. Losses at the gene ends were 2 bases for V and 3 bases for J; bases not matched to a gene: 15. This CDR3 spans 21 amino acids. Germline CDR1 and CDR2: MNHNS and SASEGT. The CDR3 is CASSEPKVTSGRGEDTGELFF. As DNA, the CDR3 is TGTGCCAGCAGTGAACCTAAAGTAACTAGCGGGAGGGGGGAGGACACCGGGGAGCTGTTTTTT.

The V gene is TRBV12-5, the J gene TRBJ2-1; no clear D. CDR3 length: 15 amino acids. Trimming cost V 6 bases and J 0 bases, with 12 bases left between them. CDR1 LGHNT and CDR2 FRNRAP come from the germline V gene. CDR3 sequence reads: CASGAGSSSYNEQFF. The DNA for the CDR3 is TGTGCTAGTGGGGCCGGATCTAGCTCCTACAATGAGCAGTTCTTC.

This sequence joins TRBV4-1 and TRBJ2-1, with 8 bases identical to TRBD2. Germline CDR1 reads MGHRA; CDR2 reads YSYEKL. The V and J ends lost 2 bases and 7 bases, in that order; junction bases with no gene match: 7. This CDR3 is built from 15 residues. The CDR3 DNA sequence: TGCGCCAGCAGCCAACCTACTAGCGGAGAAAATGAGCAGTTCTTC. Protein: CASSQPTSGENEQFF.

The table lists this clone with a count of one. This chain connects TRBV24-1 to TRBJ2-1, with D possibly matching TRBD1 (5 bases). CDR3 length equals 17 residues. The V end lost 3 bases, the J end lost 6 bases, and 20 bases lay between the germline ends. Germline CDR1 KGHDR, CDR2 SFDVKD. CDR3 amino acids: CATSDGKGPSTINEQFF. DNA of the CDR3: TGTGCCACCAGTGATGGCAAGGGGCCCTCCACAATCAATGAGCAGTTCTTC.

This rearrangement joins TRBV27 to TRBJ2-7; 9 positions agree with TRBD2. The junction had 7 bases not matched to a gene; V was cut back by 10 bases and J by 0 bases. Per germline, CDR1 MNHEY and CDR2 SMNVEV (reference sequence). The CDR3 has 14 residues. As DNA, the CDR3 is TGTGCCACAAAGGTAGCGGGAGTCTCCTACGAGCAGTACTTC. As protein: CATKVAGVSYEQYF.

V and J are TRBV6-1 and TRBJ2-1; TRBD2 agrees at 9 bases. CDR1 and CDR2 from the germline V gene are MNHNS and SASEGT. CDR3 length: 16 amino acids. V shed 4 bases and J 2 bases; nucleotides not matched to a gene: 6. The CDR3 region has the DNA TGTGCCAGCAGTGTACTAGCGGGCCTGCCCTACAATGAGCAGTTCTTC. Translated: CASSVLAGLPYNEQFF.